This TCR beta chain is from a study of blood T cells in healthy people across ages (dated by TCRdb to 2014 to 2015). For the study in its entirety: In model experiments, roughly one uniquely barcoded TCR beta cDNA molecule per two T cells was captured by template switching. Using the same blood draw, the study looked at two additional independent replicas of 1 million unique cDNA reads for two donors, one aged 18 to 30 and the other aged 80 or older. To track age-related changes in TCR beta repertoire diversity, the study relied on deep sequencing normalized with unique cDNA molecular identifiers. To avoid experimental bias, donors of different ages were distributed randomly across sequencing lanes. Donors were grouped into four age groups: young (average roughly 16 years), middle-aged (39), aged (roughly 62) and long-lived (around 82). Paper-wide results and their limitations: Bulk unsorted PBMC profiling prevented conclusive comparison of naive and antigen-experienced compartments. Estimates of total diversity from one million sequenced T cells were regarded as lower bounds and underestimates. A strong correlation was found between observed TCR beta diversity and the percentage of naive T cells measured by flow cytometry. As age increased, observed TCR beta diversity per million T cells dropped in a roughly linear way, and a significant reduction was already evident by age 40. Compared with the aged group, more naive CD4+ T cells, fewer expanded clones and increased TCR diversity were shown by the long-lived group, suggesting age selection. The CMV infection status of donors was not known, potentially confounding age-related changes in expanded clonotypes.

Comments on this clonotype: Its antigen is still unknown. No base qualities exist here, and no much larger clone lies one base off it.

There are 16 amino acids in the CDR3, from cysteine to phenylalanine inclusive. The entry retains the CDR3 DNA only, 48 bases that are in frame from base 1. Germline trimming: 2 bases from V, 6 bases from J; junction bases outside gene matches: 9. From a lookup of the germline V gene, CDR1 and CDR2 are SGHDT and YYEEEE. Systemically healthy Caucasian individuals from Russia, approximately 39 in total and aged 6 to 90 years, were included as donors. About 9.8 milliliters of peripheral blood were drawn from each donor into EDTA-treated Vacutainer tubes. Ficoll-Paque density-gradient centrifugation was used to isolate PBMCs, with at least 6 million per sample. Total RNA was extracted from PBMCs with Trizol reagent, with at least 6 micrograms obtained per sample. Naive CD45RAhigh/CD27high T cell percentages were measured by flow cytometry on a PBMC aliquot from every donor. Library method: 5' RACE. Sequencing instrument: Illumina HiSeq 2500. The second PCR ran for roughly 7 to 12 cycles and used a J-beta primer mix along with a sample-barcoded 5' primer. A template-switch 5' adaptor carrying 12 random nucleotides introduced a unique molecular identifier onto each TCR beta cDNA molecule. Each sample yielded at least 3 million CDR3-containing paired-end reads. First-strand cDNA synthesis was performed from all RNA using the Mint cDNA synthesis kit, with priming by a TRBC-specific oligonucleotide. All cDNA was treated with uracil-DNA glycosylase and then went through a first 18-cycle PCR with the universal primers M1SS and BC2_uni_R. From the authors' description of their analysis: Each sample was normalized by randomly selecting 1 million high-quality reads, each carrying a distinct molecular identifier. Reads sharing molecular identifiers were discarded rather than binned into consensus sequences. CDR3 identification, clonotype clustering and error correction used MiTCR with a Q25 quality threshold and the strictest error-elimination algorithm. A nonparametric unseen species model with Euler transformation was used to estimate a lower bound on total TCR beta diversity. The raw public reads went through TCRdb reprocessing: fastp at Q25, MiXCR clone calling, in-frame beta chains kept. Each entry is one CDR3 protein sequence, shown with its most common DNA and genes. TCRdb assigned the V and J calls; the authors' analysis was not used. This sample has about 970,000 distinct CDR3 sequences in its table, and roughly 51% of those were observed once. Jointly, the top ten make up about 21% of the sample.

The specimen was blood. The sequence is built from TRBV5-6 and TRBJ2-3; the central 10 bases match TRBD2. The receptor's source is a woman aged 55-70 years in good health. At the DNA level, the sequence is TGTGCCAGCAGCTTTTGGGCTAGCGGGAGTTTGGATACGCAGTATTTT. The encoded protein is CASSFWASGSLDTQYF.